The clone carrying this T cell receptor (beta chain) appeared a few times. V was clipped by 4 bases and J by 7 bases; unmatched bases: 6. CDR1 and CDR2 (germline): SNHLY, FYNNEI. There are 15 residues in the CDR3. The sample comes from a study of shared clonotypes between healthy human individuals. The genomic DNA of each subset was split evenly across several immunoSEQ plates. The unsorted PBMC sample used ten immunoSEQ deep assay plates. Clones were read by immunoSEQ multiplex PCR, and TCRdb kept only the in-frame ones, dropping some. Of hundreds of thousands of clones detected, roughly 72% appear once; the ten largest clones hold around 12%.

The J gene is TRBJ2-2, the V gene TRBV2; 10 positions agree with TRBD2. Sequencing was carried out using PBMCs. This TCR derives from a middle-aged woman in good health. Some clones in this sample may be carry-over from other donors' samples. The CDR3 DNA sequence: TGTGCCAGCAGTGCGAGCGGGAGGGCCCTCGGGGAGCTGTTTTTT. Translation: CASSASGRALGELFF.